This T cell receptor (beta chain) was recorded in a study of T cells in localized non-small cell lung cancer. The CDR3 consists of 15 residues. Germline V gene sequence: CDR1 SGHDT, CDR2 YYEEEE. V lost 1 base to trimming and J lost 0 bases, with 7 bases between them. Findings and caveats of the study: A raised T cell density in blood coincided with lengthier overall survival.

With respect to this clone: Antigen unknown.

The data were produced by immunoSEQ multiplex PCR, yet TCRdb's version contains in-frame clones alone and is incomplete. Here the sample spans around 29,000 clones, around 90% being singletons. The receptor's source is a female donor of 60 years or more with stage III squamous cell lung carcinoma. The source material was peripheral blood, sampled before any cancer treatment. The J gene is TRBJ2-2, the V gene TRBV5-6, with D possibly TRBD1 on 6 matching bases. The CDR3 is CASSLRQANTGELFF. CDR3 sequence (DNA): TGTGCCAGCAGCTTGAGACAGGCGAACACCGGGGAGCTGTTTTTT.